A selection of T cell receptor beta chains follows, all from one sample in a study of blood T cells in healthy people across ages. MiXCR, run by TCRdb on the 5' RACE reads, gives a single entry per CDR3 protein. The table shows 550,000 to 600,000 distinct CDR3 sequences, with roughly a quarter occurring only once. The specimen sequenced was blood. These receptors originate from a woman between 65 and 79 years old in good health. The CDR3 runs from the conserved cysteine through the conserved F or W. Fields, in order: clone size, V gene, D gene, J gene, CDR3 DNA, CDR3 protein. A D gene is named only where the DNA matches it firmly. Clone sizes are given selectively: once, few, many, or a class where the clone is expanded.

clone size: few; V gene: TRBV4-1; D gene: .; J gene: TRBJ2-3; CDR3 DNA: TGCGCCAGCAGCCACCCCAGTAATACAGATACGCAGTATTTT; CDR3 protein: CASSHPSNTDTQYF
clone size: .; V gene: TRBV7-2; D gene: .; J gene: TRBJ2-7; CDR3 DNA: TGTGCCAGCAGCCCCCTTGGACAGCTCTCCTACGAGCAGTACTTC; CDR3 protein: CASSPLGQLSYEQYF
clone size: few; V gene: TRBV20-1; D gene: .; J gene: TRBJ2-1; CDR3 DNA: TGCAGTGCTAGAGTGGACAGCTCCTACAATGAGCAGTTCTTC; CDR3 protein: CSARVDSSYNEQFF
clone size: many; V gene: TRBV7-9; D gene: TRBD1; J gene: TRBJ1-5; CDR3 DNA: TGTGCCAGCAGCCCTACAGGGGGGGAGGGCAATCAGCCCCAGCATTTT; CDR3 protein: CASSPTGGEGNQPQHF
clone size: once; V gene: TRBV7-2; D gene: .; J gene: TRBJ2-4; CDR3 DNA: TGTGCCAGCAGCCATTTCGGTGGATTAGCCAAAAACATTCAGTACTTC; CDR3 protein: CASSHFGGLAKNIQYF
clone size: .; V gene: TRBV6-5; D gene: .; J gene: TRBJ2-1; CDR3 DNA: TGTGCCAGCAGACCCTCCGGGACTCCTCCCAATGAGCAGTTCTTC; CDR3 protein: CASRPSGTPPNEQFF
clone size: .; V gene: TRBV4-3; D gene: TRBD1; J gene: TRBJ2-5; CDR3 DNA: TGCGCCAGCAGCCTCGGAACAGGGGTCCAAGAGACCCAGTACTTC; CDR3 protein: CASSLGTGVQETQYF
clone size: .; V gene: TRBV7-2; D gene: TRBD2; J gene: TRBJ2-3; CDR3 DNA: TGTGCCAGCAGCTTAGAGTTTAGCGGGGGAGTGAAGACGCAGTATTTT; CDR3 protein: CASSLEFSGGVKTQYF
clone size: .; V gene: TRBV4-1; D gene: TRBD1; J gene: TRBJ1-2; CDR3 DNA: TGCGCCAGCAGCCAAGGCGGACAGGGGGCGGGCTACACCTTC; CDR3 protein: CASSQGGQGAGYTF
clone size: .; V gene: TRBV20-1; D gene: TRBD2; J gene: TRBJ2-1; CDR3 DNA: TGCAGTGCTAGAGACGCGGGGGGCAGCTCCTACAATGAGCAGTTCTTC; CDR3 protein: CSARDAGGSSYNEQFF
clone size: few; V gene: TRBV7-2; D gene: TRBD1; J gene: TRBJ1-3; CDR3 DNA: TGTGCCAGCAGCCAGATACAGGGGGCGCGTAATAGAAACACCATATATTTT; CDR3 protein: CASSQIQGARNRNTIYF
clone size: few; V gene: TRBV30; D gene: .; J gene: TRBJ1-6; CDR3 DNA: TGTGCCTGGAGTAGGGCACAGAATTCACCCCTCCACTTT; CDR3 protein: CAWSRAQNSPLHF
clone size: .; V gene: TRBV4-1; D gene: .; J gene: TRBJ1-2; CDR3 DNA: TGCGCCAGCAGCCAAGTGACCGCTGTGGCCGGGGTCCTGGGGATTGGCTACACCTTC; CDR3 protein: CASSQVTAVAGVLGIGYTF
clone size: few; V gene: TRBV7-2; D gene: .; J gene: TRBJ1-3; CDR3 DNA: TGTGCCAGCAGCCCAGGGTGGGGAAACACCATATATTTT; CDR3 protein: CASSPGWGNTIYF
clone size: .; V gene: TRBV29-1; D gene: TRBD2; J gene: TRBJ2-3; CDR3 DNA: TGCAGCGTTGAAGGCAGCGCGGGGGTTACAGATACGCGGTATTTT; CDR3 protein: CSVEGSAGVTDTRYF
clone size: .; V gene: TRBV20-1; D gene: .; J gene: TRBJ2-3; CDR3 DNA: TGCAGTGCTAGGGGCACAGATACGCAGTATTTT; CDR3 protein: CSARGTDTQYF
clone size: .; V gene: TRBV27; D gene: TRBD1; J gene: TRBJ2-4; CDR3 DNA: TGTGCCAGCAGTTTCACCACAGGGGGCCTTACCAAAAACATTCAGTACTTC; CDR3 protein: CASSFTTGGLTKNIQYF
clone size: once; V gene: TRBV18; D gene: TRBD2; J gene: TRBJ2-1; CDR3 DNA: TGTGCCAGCTCACTACAGACGGGACTAGCGCTGGGCGATGAGCAGTTCTTC; CDR3 protein: CASSLQTGLALGDEQFF
clone size: few; V gene: TRBV10-3; D gene: TRBD1; J gene: TRBJ2-1; CDR3 DNA: TGTGCCCTCGGGACAGGGTGGCATGAGCAGTTCTTC; CDR3 protein: CALGTGWHEQFF
clone size: .; V gene: TRBV20-1; D gene: TRBD2; J gene: TRBJ2-7; CDR3 DNA: TGCAGTGCTAGTGAGCTAGCGGGAGGCGAGCAGTACTTC; CDR3 protein: CSASELAGGEQYF
clone size: .; V gene: TRBV19; D gene: .; J gene: TRBJ2-5; CDR3 DNA: TGTGCCAGTAATGAGGGTGGACGGCAAGAGACCCAGTACTTC; CDR3 protein: CASNEGGRQETQYF
clone size: .; V gene: TRBV20-1; D gene: .; J gene: TRBJ1-1; CDR3 DNA: TGCAGTGCTGGTGGAAGACCGAACACTGAAGCTTTCTTT; CDR3 protein: CSAGGRPNTEAFF
clone size: few; V gene: TRBV7-2; D gene: TRBD1; J gene: TRBJ1-1; CDR3 DNA: TGTGCCAGCAGCTCGGACAGGGAGGCTGAAGCTTTCTTT; CDR3 protein: CASSSDREAEAFF
clone size: .; V gene: TRBV7-9; D gene: .; J gene: TRBJ1-2; CDR3 DNA: TGTGCCAGCAGCTTGATGGGGGTCACCACCTATGGCTACACCTTC; CDR3 protein: CASSLMGVTTYGYTF
clone size: few; V gene: TRBV3-1; D gene: .; J gene: TRBJ1-1; CDR3 DNA: TGTGCCAGCAGCCAGGTTTGGGGGGGGAACACTGAAGCTTTCTTT; CDR3 protein: CASSQVWGGNTEAFF
clone size: few; V gene: TRBV20-1; D gene: TRBD2; J gene: TRBJ2-7; CDR3 DNA: TGCAGTGTTAGCGGGGGGCCAAGTAAATCCTACGAGCAGTACTTC; CDR3 protein: CSVSGGPSKSYEQYF
clone size: few; V gene: TRBV6-6; D gene: TRBD2; J gene: TRBJ2-1; CDR3 DNA: TGTGCCAGCGGTAGCGGGGGGGCGAGGGAGCAGTTCTTC; CDR3 protein: CASGSGGAREQFF
clone size: .; V gene: TRBV10-3; D gene: TRBD1; J gene: TRBJ1-4; CDR3 DNA: TGTGCCATCAGTATGAGACAGGGCACTAATGAAAAACTGTTTTTT; CDR3 protein: CAISMRQGTNEKLFF
clone size: .; V gene: TRBV3-1; D gene: .; J gene: TRBJ2-5; CDR3 DNA: TGTGCCAGCAGCCAAGGGCTCTCGAAGGAGACCCAGTACTTC; CDR3 protein: CASSQGLSKETQYF
clone size: .; V gene: TRBV4-2; D gene: .; J gene: TRBJ2-7; CDR3 DNA: TGTGCCAGCAGCCAAGATTTCAGGGTTTCCTACGAGCAGTACTTC; CDR3 protein: CASSQDFRVSYEQYF
clone size: few; V gene: TRBV28; D gene: .; J gene: TRBJ1-1; CDR3 DNA: TGTGCCAGCAACGACTTGGGACGGGGGGGCACTGAAGCTTTCTTT; CDR3 protein: CASNDLGRGGTEAFF
clone size: .; V gene: TRBV6-2/TRBV6-3; D gene: .; J gene: TRBJ1-1; CDR3 DNA: TGTGCCAGCAGTTACTGGGGACGGCCGAACACTGAAGCTTTCTTT; CDR3 protein: CASSYWGRPNTEAFF
clone size: few; V gene: TRBV12-3/TRBV12-4; D gene: TRBD1; J gene: TRBJ1-2; CDR3 DNA: TGTGCCTGCAGTTTGCATAAGGGAGGGGGCGACGGCTACACCTTC; CDR3 protein: CACSLHKGGGDGYTF
clone size: .; V gene: TRBV5-1; D gene: TRBD1; J gene: TRBJ1-2; CDR3 DNA: TGCGCCAGCTCAACCGGGACAGGGGCCCGGAGGTCCTATGGCTACACCTTC; CDR3 protein: CASSTGTGARRSYGYTF
clone size: once; V gene: TRBV12-3/TRBV12-4; D gene: .; J gene: TRBJ1-1; CDR3 DNA: TGTGCCAGCAGATCCGGGACCACCTTCTCTAGGGCAGAAGCTTTCTTT; CDR3 protein: CASRSGTTFSRAEAFF